Described below is a single T cell receptor (beta chain) sequence and its context. CDR3 length: 14 residues. Germline V CDR1 and CDR2: MDHEN, SYDVKM. V shed 8 bases and J 4 bases; nucleotides not matched to a gene: 5. Authors' analysis steps: Quantification of nucleated cells was approximated via reference gene primer amplification. Sequencing used immunoSEQ multiplex PCR; TCRdb keeps in-frame clones, though not all of them. From that table come the V and J calls and clone size; the DNA was used to work out D and trimming. Of about 180,000 clones in the sample, 70% to 85% were seen once. Participants came from about 24 US areas, aged about 18 to 90 years. Donors were grouped by their self-reported clinical history. This specimen comes from a study of blood T cell repertoires in COVID-19. Study as a whole: Acute-phase and convalescent COVID-19 samples originated in the United States, Italy and Spain.

Sequenced sample: PBMCs or T cells enriched from blood (not recorded which). The chain combines TRBV28 with TRBJ1-5, with 10 nucleotides matching TRBD1. This clonotype was sampled from a woman between 50 and 59 years old who had recovered from COVID-19. The CDR3 coding sequence is TGTGCCAGCGAAAGGACAGGGGGTAATCAGCCCCAGCATTTT. Translating it yields CASERTGGNQPQHF.